Listed here is a single T cell receptor (beta chain). The antigen is undetermined. The sample originates from a study of STAT5B mutations in CD4+ large granular lymphocyte leukemia. Points from the study as a whole: Without putative leukemic clones, patient CD4-sorted repertoires remained more clonal than healthy CD4+ repertoires.

The assay was run at survey level. Using immunoSEQ multiplex PCR, the repertoire was profiled, and TCRdb retains in-frame clones only, with some absent. Of fewer than 45,000 clones listed, around 81% were seen once; the top ten hold 3% to 4.5%. The sample consisted of CD4+ T cells from blood buffy coats. This TCR derives from a human donor in good health.

CDR3 bases: TGTGCCAGTAAAGGGAACACCAACACCGGGGAGCTGTTTTTT. Residues: CASKGNTNTGELFF. The V call is TRBV19, the J call TRBJ2-2; D gene ambiguous. This CDR3 has 14 residues. CDR1 is LNHDA and CDR2 is SQIVND in the germline V gene (reference sequence). Trimming removed 7 bases at V and 2 bases at J, with 11 bases between.